A single sample gave rise to the 30 T cell receptor beta chains below, sequenced in a study of CD8 T cells in Susac syndrome. After extraction with the RNeasy kit, roughly 0.45 to 1 ug of the RNA was reverse transcribed using random hexamers. From the immunoSEQ multiplex PCR reads, TCRdb called clonotypes with MiXCR, one entry per CDR3 protein. Among 160,000 or so distinct CDR3 sequences listed, roughly 94% were seen once. The specimen sequenced was CD4+ T cells from PBMCs. Receptors originate from a human donor with Susac syndrome.

This clonotype has just a few counts. The chain has TRBV20-1 and TRBJ1-2, with 8 positions matching TRBD1. CDR1 and CDR2 from the germline V gene are DFQATT and SNEGSKA (reference sequence). The trim removed 6 bases at V and 6 bases at J, leaving 6 bases unmatched. The CDR3 loop spans 12 amino acids. The CDR3, as DNA: TGCAGTGCCGAAGGACAGGGTAATGGCTACACCTTC. Residues: CSAEGQGNGYTF.

As DNA, the CDR3 is TGTGCCAGCAGCTTGTCCTACGAGCAGTACTTC. It encodes CASSLSYEQYF. This chain uses TRBV7-2 with TRBJ2-7; D gene ambiguous. V was shortened by 3 bases and J by 1 base, with 1 base between the two germline ends. The CDR3 loop spans 11 amino acids. Germline CDR1 and CDR2: SGHTA and FQGNSA.

In its sample, this clonotype was seen once. The chain recombines TRBV9 with TRBJ2-5; unclear D gene. The CDR3 contains 15 residues. V lost 0 bases to trimming and J lost 5 bases, with 14 bases between them. Germline V gives CDR1 SGDLS, CDR2 YYNGEE. The CDR3 spells CASSVDGVPRETQYF. The CDR3 region has the DNA TGTGCCAGCAGCGTAGACGGAGTCCCCAGGGAGACCCAGTACTTC.

This clonotype showed up just a few times. The V gene is TRBV28, the J gene TRBJ1-2; no reliable D call. Trimming cost V 2 bases and J 8 bases, with 9 bases left between them. Germline V gives CDR1 MDHEN, CDR2 SYDVKM. This CDR3 is built from 12 residues. The DNA for the CDR3 is TGTGCCAGCAGTTTACCGGGTCGCGGCTACACCTTC. This sequence encodes CASSLPGRGYTF.

This chain connects TRBV20-1 to TRBJ1-5; 7 bases line up with TRBD1. V shed 6 bases and J 2 bases; nucleotides not matched to a gene: 4. The V gene's germline CDR1 is DFQATT and CDR2 SNEGSKA (reference sequence). The CDR3 contains 13 residues. The DNA of the CDR3 is TGCAGTGCATGGACAGGAGGCAATCAGCCCCAGCATTTT. This encodes CSAWTGGNQPQHF.

This chain connects TRBV4-2 to TRBJ2-1, with D hard to call. Germline CDR1 LGHNA, CDR2 YNFKEQ. The length of the CDR3 is 15 residues. Trimming shortened V by 4 bases and J by 1 base, and 11 bases separated the two germline ends. CDR3 amino acids: CASSLSVTSYNEQFF. CDR3 nucleotides: TGTGCCAGCAGCCTCAGCGTAACGTCCTACAATGAGCAGTTCTTC.

This clonotype showed up just once. The chain joins TRBV20-1 to TRBJ2-7; D ambiguous. Germline V lookup: CDR1 DFQATT, CDR2 SNEGSKA (reference sequence). CDR3 length: 13 amino acids. With 5 bases removed from V and 0 bases from J, the gap between germline ends came to 11 bases. The CDR3: CSASGLSSYEQYF. CDR3 nucleotides: TGCAGTGCTTCGGGCCTTAGCTCCTACGAGCAGTACTTC.

The rearrangement joins TRBV14 to TRBJ2-3; D is tentatively TRBD1 or TRBD2 (5 bases each). Germline loops: CDR1 SGHDN, CDR2 FVKESK. The length of the CDR3 is 16 residues. V was trimmed by 4 bases and J by 2 bases, leaving 16 bases between them. CDR3: CASSPSGRSNTDTQYF. The CDR3 DNA is TGTGCCAGCAGCCCATCGGGGCGAAGTAACACAGATACGCAGTATTTT.

This chain uses TRBV29-1 with TRBJ2-2; TRBD1 aligns across 8 bases. J lost 7 bases, V lost 3 bases, and 7 bases had no gene match. Germline V CDR1 and CDR2: SQVTM, ANQGSEA. The CDR3 length is 14 residues. The CDR3 DNA is TGCAGCGTTGACAGGGGGCTTGGTGGCGGGGAGCTGTTTTTT. Protein product: CSVDRGLGGGELFF.

This chain links TRBV4-3 with TRBJ1-4, with TRBD1 identical over 7 bases. The CDR3 is 17 residues long. Germline V gene data show CDR1 as LGHNA and CDR2 as YSLEER. Germline trimming cut 0 bases from V and 2 bases from J; bases unmatched to any gene: 6. Here the CDR3 DNA reads TGCGCCAGCAGCCAAGATGGAGGGGGCTCTACTAATGAAAAACTGTTTTTT. Its protein is CASSQDGGGSTNEKLFF.

The V call is TRBV11-2, the J call TRBJ2-7; maybe TRBD2 (5 bases). The CDR3 consists of 16 residues. Trimming took off 3 bases at V and 7 bases at J, with 22 bases between the two ends. Germline V lookup: CDR1 SGHAT, CDR2 FQNNGV. For the CDR3, the DNA is TGTGCCAGCAGCTTGGGAGCTGGACGGTTGCTACTGGAGCAGTACTTC. It translates to CASSLGAGRLLLEQYF.

The rearrangement joins TRBV7-2 to TRBJ2-7, with a tentative D call TRBD1 (6 bases). The V gene lost 1 base and the J gene lost 3 bases, with 13 bases spanning the gap. From germline, CDR1 is SGHTA and CDR2 FQGNSA. The CDR3 contains 15 residues. The CDR3 nucleotides read TGTGCCAGCAGCTTAGTCCCGGGACAAGTCTACGAGCAGTACTTC. Translated: CASSLVPGQVYEQYF.

The chain uses TRBV6-1 and TRBJ2-1; no clear D. The CDR3 runs 15 residues. Trimming took 1 base from V and 0 from J, leaving 7 bases between them. The germline V gene has CDR1 MNHNS and CDR2 SASEGT. The CDR3 sequence: CASSEGQLSYNEQFF. DNA for the CDR3: TGTGCCAGCAGTGAAGGCCAGCTCTCCTACAATGAGCAGTTCTTC.

V usage is TRBV5-6 and J usage is TRBJ1-4, with D hard to call. V dropped 5 bases and J dropped 0 bases, with 8 bases sitting between them. The CDR3 is 14 residues long. Germline CDR1 reads SGHDT; CDR2 reads YYEEEE. CDR3 region: CASRRAATNEKLFF. In DNA form, the CDR3 reads TGTGCCAGCAGACGGGCAGCAACTAATGAAAAACTGTTTTTT.

The chain combines TRBV25-1 with TRBJ1-2; TRBD1 matches 8 bases. Germline CDR1 MGHDK, CDR2 SYGVNS. CDR3 length: 12 amino acids. Trimming at V came to 5 bases and at J to 6 bases, leaving 2 bases not matched to a gene. The CDR3 nucleotides read TGTGCCAGCAGTAGGGACAGGCATGGCTACACCTTC. It translates to CASSRDRHGYTF.

V and J are TRBV21-1 and TRBJ1-4. TRBV21-1 is a known pseudogene. The CDR3 is 13 amino acids. The CDR3 coding sequence is TGTGCCACCAGACAGAGCTCTAATGAAAAACTGTTTTTT. Protein: CATRQSSNEKLFF.

The CDR3, as DNA: TGCGCCAGCAGCTTCGGGAGGATCGGCGATACGCAGTATTTT. Protein: CASSFGRIGDTQYF. This chain links TRBV5-1 with TRBJ2-3; 7 bases map to TRBD2. Germline V gene lookup returns CDR1 SGHRS and CDR2 YFSETQ. V shed 2 bases and J 6 bases; nucleotides not matched to a gene: 6. The CDR3 is 14 amino acids.

As DNA, the CDR3 is TGTGCCAGCAGTGAATGGGTGGGCGGACCCTACGAGCAGTACTTC. Encoded protein: CASSEWVGGPYEQYF. The rearrangement uses TRBV25-1 and TRBJ2-7; no firm D call. Trimming left V 1 base short and J 2 bases short, with 12 bases between. Per the germline V gene, CDR1 is MGHDK and CDR2 is SYGVNS. This CDR3 is 15 amino acids long.

J is TRBJ1-3 and V is TRBV9; the match to TRBD1 covers 8 bases. The CDR3 is 15 amino acids. The ends lost 0 bases at V and 4 bases at J; junction bases unmatched: 3. Germline V CDR1 and CDR2: SGDLS, YYNGEE. The CDR3: CASSVGGQAGNTIYF. As DNA, the CDR3 is TGTGCCAGCAGCGTAGGGGGACAGGCGGGAAACACCATATATTTT.

The J gene is TRBJ2-5, the V gene TRBV2; D perhaps matches TRBD2 (6 bases). Germline V lookup: CDR1 SNHLY, CDR2 FYNNEI. This CDR3 spans 11 amino acids. The ends were cut back, 7 bases at V and 4 bases at J, with 7 bases in the middle. The CDR3 region is CASTRGETQYF. CDR3 bases: TGTGCCAGCACGCGGGGAGAGACCCAGTACTTC.

The chain has TRBV7-8 and TRBJ2-7, with a possible D match to TRBD2 (5 bases). The length of the CDR3 is 14 residues. The V end was cut by 0 bases, the J end by 9 bases, with 15 bases between. Germline lookup yields CDR1 SGHVS and CDR2 FQNEAQ. CDR3 loop: CASSLAEVGGGQYF. The CDR3 DNA sequence: TGTGCCAGCAGCTTAGCGGAGGTAGGAGGCGGGCAGTACTTC.

The rearrangement links TRBV20-1 to TRBJ1-3, with D maybe TRBD1 (5 bases). The CDR3 is made up of 14 amino acids. Germline CDR1 is DFQATT and CDR2 is SNEGSKA (reference sequence). V was pared by 2 bases and J by 1 base, with 9 bases between. In DNA, the CDR3 is TGCAGTGCTAGACGAGGGGTATCTGGAAACACCATATATTTT. Protein: CSARRGVSGNTIYF.

The chain joins TRBV11-2 to TRBJ2-4; the D call may be TRBD1 or TRBD2 (6 bases each). Trimming stripped 2 bases from V and 1 base from J, with 15 bases between. This CDR3 has 17 residues. Per the germline V gene, CDR1 is SGHAT and CDR2 is FQNNGV. The CDR3 spells CASSLRFGGGAKNIQYF. CDR3 nucleotides: TGTGCCAGCAGCTTACGGTTCGGGGGCGGTGCCAAAAACATTCAGTACTTC.

This chain links TRBV29-1 with TRBJ1-2; 9 positions match TRBD1. V trimming: 4 bases; J trimming: 2 bases; junction bases outside the gene matches: 5. The CDR3 has 14 residues. Germline CDR1 and CDR2: SQVTM and ANQGSEA. CDR3: CSVGLGQGNYGYTF. In DNA, the CDR3 is TGCAGCGTTGGGCTGGGACAGGGAAACTATGGCTACACCTTC.

The rearrangement links TRBV5-1 to TRBJ1-1; 9 nucleotides line up with TRBD1. The germline CDR1 and CDR2 sequences are SGHRS and YFSETQ. This CDR3 contains 15 residues. The V segment lost 2 bases and the J segment 5 bases; nucleotides outside the gene matches: 7. In DNA form, the CDR3 reads TGCGCCAGCAGCTTTACCGGGACAGGGAGTACTGAAGCTTTCTTT. It encodes CASSFTGTGSTEAFF.

The chain carries TRBV7-9 and TRBJ2-5; unclear D gene. There are 16 residues in the CDR3. With 1 base removed from V and 5 bases from J, the gap between germline ends came to 17 bases. The germline V gene encodes CDR1 SEHNR and CDR2 FQNEAQ (reference sequence). The CDR3 here is CASSLEFPVGLETQYF. In DNA, the CDR3 is TGTGCCAGCAGCTTAGAGTTCCCCGTAGGGTTGGAGACCCAGTACTTC.

The CDR3 coding sequence is TGTGCCAGCAGTGAAGGCAGCAATCAGCCCCAGCATTTT. Translated, it gives CASSEGSNQPQHF. The genes are TRBV25-1 and TRBJ1-5; no reliable D call. Trimming took off 2 bases at V and 1 base at J, with 3 bases between the two ends. The CDR3 length is 13 residues. Germline-derived CDR1 and CDR2 are MGHDK and SYGVNS.

The chain links TRBV5-1 to TRBJ1-6, with TRBD1 matching 7 bases. The V and J ends lost 5 bases and 5 bases, in that order; junction bases with no gene match: 7. Per the germline V gene, CDR1 is SGHRS and CDR2 is YFSETQ. The CDR3 contains 15 residues. CDR3 bases: TGCGCCAGCAGACCAACAGGGGCACATAATTCACCCCTCCACTTT. This encodes CASRPTGAHNSPLHF.

V is TRBV6-1 and J is TRBJ1-5; D might be TRBD1 (6 bases). Trimming pared 6 bases from V and 1 base from J, leaving 19 bases between. The CDR3 has 17 amino acids. Germline V gives CDR1 MNHNS, CDR2 SASEGT. The CDR3 is CASSPRAGAVSNQPQHF. Here the CDR3 DNA reads TGTGCCAGCAGCCCACGGGCAGGGGCCGTAAGCAATCAGCCCCAGCATTTT.

This rearrangement joins TRBV12-3 or TRBV12-4 to TRBJ2-3; D unclear. The germline V and J ends were trimmed by 3 bases and 2 bases, with 3 bases remaining between them. The CDR3 has 12 residues. The CDR3 coding sequence is TGTGCCAGCAGTTTCCACACAGATACGCAGTATTTT. This translates into CASSFHTDTQYF.